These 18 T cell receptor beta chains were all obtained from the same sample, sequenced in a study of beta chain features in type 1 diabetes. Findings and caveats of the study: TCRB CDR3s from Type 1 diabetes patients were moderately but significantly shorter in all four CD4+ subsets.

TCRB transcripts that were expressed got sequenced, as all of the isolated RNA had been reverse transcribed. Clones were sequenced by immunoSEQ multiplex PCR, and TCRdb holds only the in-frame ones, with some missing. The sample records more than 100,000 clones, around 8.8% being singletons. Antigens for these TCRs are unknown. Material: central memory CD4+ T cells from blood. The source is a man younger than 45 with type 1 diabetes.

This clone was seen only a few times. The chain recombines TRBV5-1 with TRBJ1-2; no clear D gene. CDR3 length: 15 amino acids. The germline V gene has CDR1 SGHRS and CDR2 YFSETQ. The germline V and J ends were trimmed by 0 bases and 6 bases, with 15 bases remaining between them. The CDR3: CASSLAGSGSNGYTF. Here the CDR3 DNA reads TGCGCCAGCAGCTTGGCTGGATCGGGGTCGAATGGCTACACCTTC.

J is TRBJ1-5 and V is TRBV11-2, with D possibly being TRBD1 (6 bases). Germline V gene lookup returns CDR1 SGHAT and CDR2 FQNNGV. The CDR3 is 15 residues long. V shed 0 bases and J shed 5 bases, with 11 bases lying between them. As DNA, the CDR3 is TGTGCCAGCAGCTTAGATAAACAGGGTCATCAGCCCCAGCATTTT. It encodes CASSLDKQGHQPQHF.

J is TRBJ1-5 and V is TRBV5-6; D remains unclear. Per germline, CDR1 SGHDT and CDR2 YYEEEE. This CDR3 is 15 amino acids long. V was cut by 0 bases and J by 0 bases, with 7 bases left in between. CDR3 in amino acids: CASSLGTYSNQPQHF. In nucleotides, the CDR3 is TGTGCCAGCAGCTTGGGAACATATAGCAATCAGCCCCAGCATTTT.

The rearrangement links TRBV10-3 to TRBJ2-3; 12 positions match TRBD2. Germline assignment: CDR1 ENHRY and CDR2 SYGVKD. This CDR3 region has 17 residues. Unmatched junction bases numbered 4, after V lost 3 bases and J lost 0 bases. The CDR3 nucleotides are TGTGCCATCAGTGACCAGACTAGCGGGAGAAGCACAGATACGCAGTATTTT. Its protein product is CAISDQTSGRSTDTQYF.

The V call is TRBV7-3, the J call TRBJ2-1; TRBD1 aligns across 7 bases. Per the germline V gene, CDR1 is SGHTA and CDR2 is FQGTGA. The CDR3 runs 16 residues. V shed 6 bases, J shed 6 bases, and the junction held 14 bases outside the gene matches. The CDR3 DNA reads TGTGCCAGCAGGGGCGACAGGTATTGGACAGGCAATGAGCAGTTCTTC. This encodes CASRGDRYWTGNEQFF.

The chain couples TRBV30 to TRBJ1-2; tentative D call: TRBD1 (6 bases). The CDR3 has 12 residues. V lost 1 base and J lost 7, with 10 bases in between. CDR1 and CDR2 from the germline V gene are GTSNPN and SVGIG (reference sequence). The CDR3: CAWSGQAGGYTF. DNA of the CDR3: TGTGCCTGGAGTGGACAGGCGGGTGGCTACACCTTC.

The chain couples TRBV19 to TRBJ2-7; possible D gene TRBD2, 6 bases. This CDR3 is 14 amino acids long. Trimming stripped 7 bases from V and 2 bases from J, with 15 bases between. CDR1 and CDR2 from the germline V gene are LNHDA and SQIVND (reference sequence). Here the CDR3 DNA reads TGTGCCAGTAACCGCGGGGCAGGAACCTACGAGCAGTACTTC. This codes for CASNRGAGTYEQYF. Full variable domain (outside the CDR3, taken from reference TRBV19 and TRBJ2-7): DGGITQSPKYLFRKEGQNVTLSCEQNLNHDAMYWYRQDPGQGLRLIYYSQIVNDFQKGDIAEGYSVSREKKESFPLTVTSAQKNPTAFYLCASNRGAGTYEQYFGPGTRLTVT.

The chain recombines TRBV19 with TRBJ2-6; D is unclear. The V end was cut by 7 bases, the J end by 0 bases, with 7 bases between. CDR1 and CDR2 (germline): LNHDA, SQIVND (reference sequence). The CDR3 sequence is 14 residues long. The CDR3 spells CASTPDSGANVLTF. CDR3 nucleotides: TGTGCCAGTACCCCAGACTCTGGGGCCAACGTCCTGACTTTC.

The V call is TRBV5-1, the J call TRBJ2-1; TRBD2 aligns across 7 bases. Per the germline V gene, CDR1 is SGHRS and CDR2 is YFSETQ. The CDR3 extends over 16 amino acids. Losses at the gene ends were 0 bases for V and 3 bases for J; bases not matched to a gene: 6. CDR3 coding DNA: TGCGCCAGCAGCTTGGAGGGGTCTAGCGGCTACAATGAGCAGTTCTTC. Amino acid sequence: CASSLEGSSGYNEQFF.

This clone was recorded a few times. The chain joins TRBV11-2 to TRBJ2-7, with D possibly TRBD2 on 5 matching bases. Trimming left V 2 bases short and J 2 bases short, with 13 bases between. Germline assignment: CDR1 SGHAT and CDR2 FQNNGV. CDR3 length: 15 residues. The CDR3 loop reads CASSLLAAGAYEQYF. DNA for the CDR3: TGTGCCAGCAGCTTACTGGCCGCCGGGGCCTACGAGCAGTACTTC.

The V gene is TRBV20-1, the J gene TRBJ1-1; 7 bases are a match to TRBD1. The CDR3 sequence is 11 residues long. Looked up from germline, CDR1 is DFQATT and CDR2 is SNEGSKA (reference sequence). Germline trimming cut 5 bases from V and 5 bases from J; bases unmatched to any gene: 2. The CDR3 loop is CSADRETEAFF. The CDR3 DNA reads TGCAGTGCTGACAGGGAAACTGAAGCTTTCTTT.

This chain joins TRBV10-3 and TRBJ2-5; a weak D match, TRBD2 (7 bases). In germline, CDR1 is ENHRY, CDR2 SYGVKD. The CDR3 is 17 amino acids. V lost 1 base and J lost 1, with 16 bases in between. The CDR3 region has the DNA TGTGCCATCAGTGAGTTTATACAGGGAGGGTTCCAAGAGACCCAGTACTTC. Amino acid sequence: CAISEFIQGGFQETQYF.

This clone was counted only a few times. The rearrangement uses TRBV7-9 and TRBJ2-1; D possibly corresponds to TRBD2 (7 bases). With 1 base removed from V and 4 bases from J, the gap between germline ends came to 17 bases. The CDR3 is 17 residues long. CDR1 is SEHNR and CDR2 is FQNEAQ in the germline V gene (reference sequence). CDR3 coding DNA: TGTGCCAGCAGCTTAGGCGGTGGGGGGGCTAATTACAATGAGCAGTTCTTC. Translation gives CASSLGGGGANYNEQFF.

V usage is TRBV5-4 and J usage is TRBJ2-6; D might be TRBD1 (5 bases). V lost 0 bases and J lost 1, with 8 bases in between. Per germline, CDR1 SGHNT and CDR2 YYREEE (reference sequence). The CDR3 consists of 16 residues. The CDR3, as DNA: TGTGCCAGCAGCTTGGGACAGAGATCTGGGGCCAACGTCCTGACTTTC. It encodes CASSLGQRSGANVLTF.

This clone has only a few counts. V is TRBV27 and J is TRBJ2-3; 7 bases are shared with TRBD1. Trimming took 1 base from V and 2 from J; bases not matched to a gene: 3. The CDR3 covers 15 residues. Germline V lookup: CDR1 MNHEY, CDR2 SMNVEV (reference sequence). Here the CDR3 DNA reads TGTGCCAGCAGTTTATTAGGGGGCCCCACAGATACGCAGTATTTT. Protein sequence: CASSLLGGPTDTQYF.

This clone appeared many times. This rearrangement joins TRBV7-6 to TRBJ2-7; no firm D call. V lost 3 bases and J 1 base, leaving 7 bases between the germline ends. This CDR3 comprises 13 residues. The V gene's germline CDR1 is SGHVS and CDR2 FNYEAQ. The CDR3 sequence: CASSFGGSYEQYF. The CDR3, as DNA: TGTGCCAGCAGCTTTGGCGGATCCTACGAGCAGTACTTC.

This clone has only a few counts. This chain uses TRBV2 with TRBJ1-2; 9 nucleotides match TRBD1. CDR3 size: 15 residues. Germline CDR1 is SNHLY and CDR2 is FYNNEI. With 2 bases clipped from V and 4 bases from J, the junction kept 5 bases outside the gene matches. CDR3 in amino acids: CASSEQDRGGYGYTF. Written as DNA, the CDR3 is TGTGCCAGCAGTGAACAGGACAGGGGTGGCTATGGCTACACCTTC.

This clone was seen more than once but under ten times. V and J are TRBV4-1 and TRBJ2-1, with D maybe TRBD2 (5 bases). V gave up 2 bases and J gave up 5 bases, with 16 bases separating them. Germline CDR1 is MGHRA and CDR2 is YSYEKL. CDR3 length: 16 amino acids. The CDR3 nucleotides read TGCGCCAGCAGCCAACTAAGCGGCGCCGAGAACAATGAGCAGTTCTTC. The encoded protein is CASSQLSGAENNEQFF.